This T cell receptor (beta chain) was identified during a study of blood T cell repertoires in COVID-19. Those enrolled, adults aged about 18 to 89 years, came from about 24 US areas. This CDR3 region has 13 residues. Germline-derived CDR1 and CDR2 are SEHNR and FQNEAQ (reference sequence). With 3 bases removed from V and 5 bases from J, the gap between germline ends came to 10 bases. The protocol was immunoSEQ multiplex PCR, while the TCRdb copy is restricted to in-frame clones and leaves out a portion. Altogether 200,000 or so clones are present, about four fifths being singletons, with the ten largest covering 4.8%.

The gene calls are TRBV7-9 and TRBJ1-1; no firm D call. This sequence was found in a woman aged 45-65 years who had been exposed to COVID-19. The sample consisted of PBMCs or T cells enriched from blood (not recorded which). This CDR3 reads CASSLASGTEAFF. The CDR3 nucleotides read TGTGCCAGCAGCTTGGCTAGCGGGACTGAAGCTTTCTTT. The full variable domain, rest sourced from reference TRBV7-9 and TRBJ1-1, is DTGVSQNPRHKITKRGQNVTFRCDPISEHNRLYWYRQTLGQGPEFLTYFQNEAQLEKSRLLSDRFSAERPKGSFSTLEIQRTEQGDSAMYLCASSLASGTEAFFGQGTRLTVV.